This paragraph reports one TCR beta chain. The antigen is unknown. The CDR3 is made up of 14 amino acids. V was cut by 2 bases and J by 7 bases, with 11 bases left in between. From germline, CDR1 is MNHEY and CDR2 SMNVEV (reference sequence). This entry belongs to a study of OX40 agonist ivuxolimab in advanced cancers. In the study overall: Cancers in dose escalation were hepatocellular, melanoma, renal cell and head and neck. General study findings and limits: Among the nonresponders, some also had low normalized T-cell clonal expansion. CD8+ T cells were the subset that, on average, had more expanded clones than CD4+.

Method: immunoSEQ multiplex PCR; TCRdb's copy keeps in-frame clones and lacks some. The sample holds about 21,000 clones, more than 75% seen once. The clonotype originates from an adult with an advanced solid tumor such as melanoma, head and neck, liver or kidney cancer. The sample consisted of CD4+ or CD8+ T cells sorted from blood, taken in a trial of the OX40 agonist ivuxolimab. The J gene is TRBJ1-4, the V gene TRBV27, with D possibly matching TRBD1 (5 bases). CDR3 coding DNA: TGTGCCAGCAGTTTACTGGGGCGCGTTGAAAAACTGTTTTTT. It yields the protein CASSLLGRVEKLFF.